The sample holds a few counts of the clone carrying this T cell receptor beta chain. Its specificity is unknown. Each of the CD4+ naive, central memory, regulatory and stem cell-like memory populations was sorted via CD45RO/CCR7/CD25/CD127/CD95/CD27. The data were taken from a study of beta chain features in type 1 diabetes. As for the study in general: Patients and healthy donors were similar in age, gender and cell yields.

General study findings and limits: Moderate but significant shortening of TCRB CDR3s was recorded in all four CD4+ subsets from Type 1 diabetes patients. Across patients, naive, central memory and Treg TCRB repertoires exhibited apparently greater similarity than was observed across healthy donors.

TCRB transcripts that were expressed got sequenced, as all of the isolated RNA had been reverse transcribed. The average output of naive, central memory and regulatory T cell samples was about 3.3 million reads. TCRdb's table, derived via immunoSEQ multiplex PCR, lists solely in-frame clones and lacks some. This sample has over 600,000 clones, with roughly an eighth found just once. The sample taken for sequencing was naive CD4+ T cells from blood. The sequence was obtained from a man under 40 with type 1 diabetes.

The CDR3 region is CASSQENGAVGYTF. The CDR3 DNA sequence: TGCGCCAGCAGCCAAGAAAACGGGGCGGTTGGCTACACCTTC. This sequence joins TRBV4-3 and TRBJ1-2; possible D gene TRBD1, 5 bases. Germline CDR1 LGHNA, CDR2 YSLEER. Trimming took off 0 bases at V and 7 bases at J, with 12 bases between the two ends. This CDR3 has 14 residues.